These T cell receptor beta chains were read from a single sample in a study of shared clonotypes between healthy human individuals. TCRdb keeps only in-frame clones here, not all; method: immunoSEQ multiplex PCR. Of 550,000 to 850,000 clones in the sample, about two thirds were seen once. The sample consisted of memory CD4+ T cells sorted from blood. The receptors were sampled from a woman in her twenties or thirties in good health. The CDR3 runs from the conserved cysteine through the conserved F or W. D genes are given only for firm matches. A row's size may be missing; if present it is once, few, many or a size class.

D gene	J gene	V gene	clone size	CDR3 DNA	CDR3 protein
.	TRBJ2-1	TRBV7-9	.	TGTGCCAGCAGCCTGGACGGAAGCTCCTACAATGAGCAGTTCTTC	CASSLDGSSYNEQFF
.	TRBJ2-3	TRBV7-8	.	TGTGCCAGCAGCTTAGGTTGGCGGGACACAGATACGCAGTATTTT	CASSLGWRDTDTQYF
TRBD1	TRBJ2-4	TRBV5-4	once	TGTGCCAGCAGCTTGGGGGGAACAGGGGGCGCTGAAAACATTCAGTACTTC	CASSLGGTGGAENIQYF
.	TRBJ1-2	TRBV5-1	.	TGCGCCAGCAGCGAGGACGGGATCCAGTCCTATGGCTACACCTTC	CASSEDGIQSYGYTF
.	TRBJ2-2	TRBV6-6	.	TGTGCCAGCACACTCAACACCGGGGAGCTGTTTTTT	CASTLNTGELFF
.	TRBJ2-1	TRBV5-4	once	TGTGCCAGCAGCTTGGAGGCTAGTTACAATGAGCAGTTCTTC	CASSLEASYNEQFF
TRBD2	TRBJ2-1	TRBV5-1	.	TGCGCCAGCAGCCTAGATTTACGGGGACTAGGGTTTAGCAATGAGCAGTTCTTC	CASSLDLRGLGFSNEQFF
.	TRBJ1-3	TRBV29-1	.	TGCAGCGTCCGTGGTGTCTCTGGAAACACCATATATTTT	CSVRGVSGNTIYF
.	TRBJ2-3	TRBV28	.	TGTGCCAGCAGTTGGCCGCAGGGGAGGGGGGATACGCAGTATTTT	CASSWPQGRGDTQYF
TRBD1	TRBJ1-5	TRBV6-1	.	TGTGCCAGCAGTGAGACAGGGAGTCAGCCCCAGCATTTT	CASSETGSQPQHF
.	TRBJ2-5	TRBV2	.	TGTGCCAGCAGTGAAGCGCATGGACGGCGACAAGAGACCCAGTACTTC	CASSEAHGRRQETQYF
TRBD2	TRBJ2-3	TRBV28	.	TGTGCCAGCAGTCCCCGGGGACTAGCGGGAGGCGGGGATACGCAGTATTTT	CASSPRGLAGGGDTQYF
TRBD1	TRBJ2-6	TRBV27	.	TGTGCCAGCAGTCCCAACACAGGGGTCGTCTCTGGGGCCAACGTCCTGACTTTC	CASSPNTGVVSGANVLTF
TRBD2	TRBJ2-7	TRBV7-9	.	TGTGCCAGCAGCTTAGCGGCAGCGGGAGACTCCTACGAGCAGTACTTC	CASSLAAAGDSYEQYF
.	TRBJ2-7	TRBV7-9	.	TGTGCCAGCAGCTTAGGGGTATCTAGCCTCCCCTACGAGCAGTACTTC	CASSLGVSSLPYEQYF
TRBD1	TRBJ1-1	TRBV5-1	.	TGCGCCAGCAGCTCAAGCTCTTTCGGACAGGGAGGCACTGAAGCTTTCTTT	CASSSSSFGQGGTEAFF
TRBD2	TRBJ2-2	TRBV5-4	.	TGTGCCAGCAGCTCCCCGGGGAGGGCCTACACCGGGGAGCTGTTTTTT	CASSSPGRAYTGELFF
TRBD2	TRBJ2-3	TRBV7-3	.	TGTGCCAGCAGCCCAGGACTAGGAGAGGCAGATACGCAGTATTTT	CASSPGLGEADTQYF
.	TRBJ2-3	TRBV6-4	.	TGTGCCAGAGGGAGTCAAGGGGGCACAGATACGCAGTATTTT	CARGSQGGTDTQYF
.	TRBJ1-1	TRBV19	.	TGTGCCAGTAGTTGGGAGGGGGATACTGAAGCTTTCTTT	CASSWEGDTEAFF
.	TRBJ1-2	TRBV4-2	few	TGTGCCAGCAGCCAAGGGTCCGGGGACCTCTATGGCTACACCTTC	CASSQGSGDLYGYTF
.	TRBJ2-7	TRBV6-1	few	TGTGCCAGCAGCACAGGGTACGAGCAGTACTTC	CASSTGYEQYF
TRBD1	TRBJ1-5	TRBV15	few	TGTGCCACCAGCAAGGGACAGGGCGGCAATCAGCCCCAGCATTTT	CATSKGQGGNQPQHF
.	TRBJ1-4	TRBV6-6	.	TGTGCCAGCAGGGGCGGGAGTATTGATGAAAAACTGTTTTTT	CASRGGSIDEKLFF